This is a list of T cell receptor beta chains from one sample in a study of T cell changes during pregnancy in multiple sclerosis. Sequenced by immunoSEQ multiplex PCR; TCRdb stores in-frame clones only, minus some. The sample comprises about 59,000 clones, around nine tenths of which are singletons, and 2.8% rests with the top ten. The material was peripheral blood, obtained in the third trimester of pregnancy. The receptors derive from a female donor in good health, enrolled as a control in a pregnancy study. CDR3s leave out the opening cysteine and the closing phenylalanine or tryptophan.

j_gene	v_gene	CDR3aa
TRBJ1-5	TRBV30	AWSLTGDNQPQH
TRBJ2-4	TRBV6-6	ASQSGVDIQY
TRBJ1-2	TRBV6-5	ASSYRQELYGYT
TRBJ2-1	TRBV12-5	ASGLVLQGTNEQF
TRBJ2-5	TRBV6-5	ASSYGTRGQKEQY
TRBJ2-5	TRBV5-8	ASSRGQNYQETQY
TRBJ2-1	TRBV5-1	ASRVAINRVLNEQF
TRBJ2-4	TRBV9	ASSDLAGGGNIQY
TRBJ2-2	TRBV9	ASSVAQNSVTGELF
TRBJ2-1	TRBV5-5	ASSLGLAGGSYNEQF
TRBJ2-7	TRBV7-2	ASSLDQGAYEQY
TRBJ2-5	TRBV29-1	SVEDRETQY
TRBJ1-5	TRBV28	ASTIRLFNQPQH
TRBJ2-5	TRBV2	ASTDGLAGETQY
TRBJ1-2	TRBV5-1	ASTDRSRPRNGYT
TRBJ1-1	TRBV19	ASSRTLLNTEAF
TRBJ2-1	TRBV5-1	ASSLVGASYNEQF
TRBJ2-1	TRBV7-9	ASSIRTGGNEQF
TRBJ1-1	TRBV5-4	ASSPPGLRGANTEAF
TRBJ2-7	TRBV5-1	ASSLEDRSYEQY
TRBJ1-5	TRBV6-1	ASGLGQGYQPQH
TRBJ2-3	TRBV11-2	ASSFEAGYTDTQY
TRBJ1-5	TRBV6-1	ASVQGAEGNQPQH
TRBJ2-2	TRBV2	ASRDLNTGELF
TRBJ2-1	TRBV2	ASSVLWSSYNEQF
TRBJ2-1	TRBV11-2	ASSPESGSNEQF
TRBJ1-5	TRBV2	ASSRDSNQPQH
TRBJ1-4	TRBV7-6	ASSLNRAPNEKLF
TRBJ2-2	TRBV11-3	ASSLRMGGTDGELF
TRBJ2-7	TRBV5-8	ASSSVLVRSYEQY
TRBJ1-5	TRBV28	ASSLFSGGGDQPQH
TRBJ1-4	TRBV6-5	ASSYDRDEKLF